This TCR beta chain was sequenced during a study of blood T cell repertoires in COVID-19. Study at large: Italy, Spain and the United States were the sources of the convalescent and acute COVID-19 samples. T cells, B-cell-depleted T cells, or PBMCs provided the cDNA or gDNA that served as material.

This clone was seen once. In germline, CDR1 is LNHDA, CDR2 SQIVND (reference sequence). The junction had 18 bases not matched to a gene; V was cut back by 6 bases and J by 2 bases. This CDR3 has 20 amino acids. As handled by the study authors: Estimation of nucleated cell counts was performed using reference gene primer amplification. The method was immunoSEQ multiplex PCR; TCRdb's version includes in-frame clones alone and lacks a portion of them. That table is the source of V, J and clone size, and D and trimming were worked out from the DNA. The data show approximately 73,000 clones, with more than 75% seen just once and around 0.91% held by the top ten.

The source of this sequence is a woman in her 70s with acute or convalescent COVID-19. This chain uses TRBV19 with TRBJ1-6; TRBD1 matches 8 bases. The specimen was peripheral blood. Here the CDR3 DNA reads TGTGCCAGTAGCCACACGAAGGGACAGGTGGGATTGCCCTATAATTCACCCCTCCACTTT. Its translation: CASSHTKGQVGLPYNSPLHF.